The clone carrying this T cell receptor beta chain was seen at least ten times. Its antigen remains unknown. Germline V gives CDR1 MGHRA, CDR2 YSYEKL. J was trimmed by 6 bases and V by 0 bases; bases with no gene match: 8. This CDR3 has 16 residues. This specimen belongs to a study of neurological immune-mediated disorders. Study outcomes and limitations: Expanded clones shared no CDR3 amino acid sequences across subjects, suggesting private repertoires in all groups.

TCRdb re-called the 5' RACE reads through MiXCR, storing one row per CDR3 protein. The data hold some 26,000 distinct CDR3 sequences, with around 3.4% observed a single time. The sample comprised PBMCs. This chain connects TRBV4-1 to TRBJ2-7, with 10 bases lining up with TRBD2. This TCR came from a woman aged 30 to 39 with multiple sclerosis. CDR3 in amino acids: CASSQDTFLAGVEQYF. CDR3 DNA: TGCGCCAGCAGCCAAGATACATTCCTAGCGGGAGTCGAGCAGTACTTC.